Detailed here is one T cell receptor (beta chain). As handled by the study authors: Amplifying reference gene primers gave estimates of nucleated cell counts. Clones were read by immunoSEQ multiplex PCR, and TCRdb kept only the in-frame ones, dropping some. The V and J calls and clone size come from that table; D and trimming were worked out from the DNA. In the table there are 60,000 or so clones, around 90% of which are singletons. This sample is drawn from a study of blood T cell repertoires in COVID-19. Turning to the study itself: Acute and convalescent COVID-19 samples came from the United States, Italy and Spain. In each case, the material was cDNA or gDNA derived from T cells, B-cell-depleted T cells, or PBMCs.

Trimming cost V 3 bases and J 4 bases; bases outside gene matches: 6. This CDR3 is built from 15 residues. Germline CDR1 is SNHLY and CDR2 is FYNNEI. The TCR originated in a human donor with active COVID-19. The donor label of this sample is uncertain. The sequencing sample was made of peripheral blood. The chain has TRBV2 and TRBJ2-1, with TRBD1 matching over 7 bases. DNA for the CDR3: TGTGCCAGCAGTGAGGTGAGGGGGCAATACAATGAGCAGTTCTTC. Amino acids: CASSEVRGQYNEQFF.